This TCR beta chain was documented in a study of T cell responses to AZD1222 COVID-19 vaccine. Broader study findings: Without day 14 samples, only post-peak T cell repertoires were studied. Two AZD1222 doses significantly raised spike-specific TCR breadth and depth over controls. Females outnumbered males among donors, who were mostly white British; clonal diversity was possibly underestimated.

Second doses at about 4 or about 12 weeks were pooled. The CDR3 is 16 residues long. Germline CDR1 SGHRS, CDR2 YFSETQ. The V and J ends lost 4 bases and 6 bases, in that order; junction bases with no gene match: 6. Comments on this clone: What it recognizes is unknown.

Sequencing was performed with immunoSEQ multiplex PCR; in TCRdb, only in-frame clones are kept and a portion is missing. The data contain around 78,000 clones, roughly 90% of them singletons. This receptor was obtained from an adult who received the AZD1222 COVID-19 vaccine. J is TRBJ2-2 and V is TRBV5-1; 13 bases line up with TRBD2. The specimen comprised peripheral blood, sampled 28 days after the second AZD1222 dose. The CDR3 DNA sequence: TGCGCCAGCAGCATTACTAGCGGGGGGGCCGCCGGGGAGCTGTTTTTT. This gives the protein CASSITSGGAAGELFF.